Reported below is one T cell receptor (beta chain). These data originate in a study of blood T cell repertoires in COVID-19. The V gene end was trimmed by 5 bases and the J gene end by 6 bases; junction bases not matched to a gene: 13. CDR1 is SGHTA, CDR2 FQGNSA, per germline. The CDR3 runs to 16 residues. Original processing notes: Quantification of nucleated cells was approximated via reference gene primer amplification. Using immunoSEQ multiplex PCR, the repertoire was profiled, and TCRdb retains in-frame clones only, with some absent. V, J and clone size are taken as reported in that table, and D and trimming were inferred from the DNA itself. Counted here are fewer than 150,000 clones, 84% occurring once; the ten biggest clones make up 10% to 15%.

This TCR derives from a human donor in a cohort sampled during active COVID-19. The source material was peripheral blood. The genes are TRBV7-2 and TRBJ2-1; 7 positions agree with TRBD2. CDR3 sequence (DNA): TGTGCCAGCAGCCCCACGCGGGGGACTATCTTCAATGAGCAGTTCTTC. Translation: CASSPTRGTIFNEQFF. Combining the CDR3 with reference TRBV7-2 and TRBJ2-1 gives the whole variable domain GAGVSQSPSNKVTEKGKDVELRCDPISGHTALYWYRQSLGQGLEFLIYFQGNSAPDKSGLPSDRFSAERTGGSVSTLTIQRTQQEDSAVYLCASSPTRGTIFNEQFFGPGTRLTVL.